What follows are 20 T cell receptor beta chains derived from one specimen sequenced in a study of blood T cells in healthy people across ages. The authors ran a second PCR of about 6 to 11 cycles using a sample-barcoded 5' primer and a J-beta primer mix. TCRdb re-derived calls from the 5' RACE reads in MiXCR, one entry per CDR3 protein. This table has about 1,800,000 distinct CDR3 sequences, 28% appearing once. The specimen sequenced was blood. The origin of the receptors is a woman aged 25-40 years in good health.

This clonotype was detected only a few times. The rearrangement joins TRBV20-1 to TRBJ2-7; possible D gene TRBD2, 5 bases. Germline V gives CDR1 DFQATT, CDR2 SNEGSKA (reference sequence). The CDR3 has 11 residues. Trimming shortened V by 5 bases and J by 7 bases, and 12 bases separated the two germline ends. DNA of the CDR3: TGCAGTGCTGGACCTTCGGGGGAGCAGTACTTC. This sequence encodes CSAGPSGEQYF.

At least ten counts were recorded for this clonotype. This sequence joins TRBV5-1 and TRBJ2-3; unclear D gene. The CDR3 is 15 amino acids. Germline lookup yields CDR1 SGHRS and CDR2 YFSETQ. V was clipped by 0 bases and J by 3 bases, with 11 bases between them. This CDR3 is CASSLARMRTDTQYF. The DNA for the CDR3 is TGCGCCAGCAGCTTGGCCAGGATGCGGACAGATACGCAGTATTTT.

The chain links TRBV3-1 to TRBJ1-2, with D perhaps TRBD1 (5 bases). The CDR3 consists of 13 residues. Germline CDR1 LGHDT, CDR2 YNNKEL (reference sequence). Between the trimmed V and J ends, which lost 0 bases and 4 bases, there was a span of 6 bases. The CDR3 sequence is CASSQDDSYGYTF. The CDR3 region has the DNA TGTGCCAGCAGCCAAGATGACAGCTATGGCTACACCTTC.

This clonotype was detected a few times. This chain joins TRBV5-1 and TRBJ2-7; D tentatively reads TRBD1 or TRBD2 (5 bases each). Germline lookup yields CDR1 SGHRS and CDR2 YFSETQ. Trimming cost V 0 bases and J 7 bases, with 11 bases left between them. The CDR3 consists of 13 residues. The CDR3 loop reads CASSLGRDAEQYF. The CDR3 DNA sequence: TGCGCCAGCAGCTTGGGCAGGGACGCTGAGCAGTACTTC.

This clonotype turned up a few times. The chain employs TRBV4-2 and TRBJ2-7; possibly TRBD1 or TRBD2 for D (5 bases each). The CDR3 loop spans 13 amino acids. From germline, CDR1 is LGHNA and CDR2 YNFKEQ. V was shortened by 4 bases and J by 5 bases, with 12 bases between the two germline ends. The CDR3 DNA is TGTGCCAGCAGCCGGGACGTTTCCCACGAGCAGTACTTC. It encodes CASSRDVSHEQYF.

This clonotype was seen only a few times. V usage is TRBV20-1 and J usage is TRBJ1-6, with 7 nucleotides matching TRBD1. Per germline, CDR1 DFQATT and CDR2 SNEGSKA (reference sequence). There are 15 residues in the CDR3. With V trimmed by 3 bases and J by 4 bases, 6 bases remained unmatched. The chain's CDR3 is CSARGTDPYNSPLHF. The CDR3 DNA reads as TGCAGTGCTAGGGGGACAGACCCGTATAATTCACCCCTCCACTTT.

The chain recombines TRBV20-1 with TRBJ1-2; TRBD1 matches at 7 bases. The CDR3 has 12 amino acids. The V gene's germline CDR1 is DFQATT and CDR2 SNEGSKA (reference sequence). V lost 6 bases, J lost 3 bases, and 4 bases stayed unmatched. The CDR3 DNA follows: TGCAGTGCCAAACAGGGGTACTATGGCTACACCTTC. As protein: CSAKQGYYGYTF.

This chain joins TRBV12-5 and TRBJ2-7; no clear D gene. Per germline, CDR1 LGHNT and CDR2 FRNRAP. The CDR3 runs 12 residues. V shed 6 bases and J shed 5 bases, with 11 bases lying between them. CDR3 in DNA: TGTGCTAGTGGACCCGGTGGGAACGAGCAGTACTTC. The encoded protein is CASGPGGNEQYF.

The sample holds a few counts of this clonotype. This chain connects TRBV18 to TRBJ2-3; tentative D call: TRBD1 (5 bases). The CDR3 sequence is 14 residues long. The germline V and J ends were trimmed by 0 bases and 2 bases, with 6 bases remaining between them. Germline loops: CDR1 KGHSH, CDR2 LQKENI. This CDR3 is CASSPPGVTDTQYF. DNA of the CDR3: TGTGCCAGCTCACCACCAGGGGTCACAGATACGCAGTATTTT.

The CDR3: CASSPTSGRRKNTGELFF. CDR3 sequence (DNA): TGTGCCAGCAGCCCTACCTCGGGCAGGAGGAAGAACACCGGGGAGCTGTTTTTT. The gene calls are TRBV7-9 and TRBJ2-2, with D possibly TRBD2 on 5 matching bases. The germline CDR1 and CDR2 sequences are SEHNR and FQNEAQ (reference sequence). Between the trimmed V and J ends, which lost 5 bases and 1 base, there was a span of 20 bases. The CDR3 runs to 18 residues.

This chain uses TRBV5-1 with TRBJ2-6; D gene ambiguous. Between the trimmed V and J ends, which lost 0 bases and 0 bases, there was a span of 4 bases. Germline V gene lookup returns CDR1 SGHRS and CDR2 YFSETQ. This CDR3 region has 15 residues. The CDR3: CASSLDHSGANVLTF. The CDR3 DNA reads TGCGCCAGCAGCTTGGACCACTCTGGGGCCAACGTCCTGACTTTC.

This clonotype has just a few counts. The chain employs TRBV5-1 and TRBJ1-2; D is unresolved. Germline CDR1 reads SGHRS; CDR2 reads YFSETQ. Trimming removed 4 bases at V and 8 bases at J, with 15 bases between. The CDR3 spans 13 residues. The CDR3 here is CASSEDGSGGYTF. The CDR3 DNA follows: TGCGCCAGCAGCGAGGACGGCAGCGGGGGCTACACCTTC.

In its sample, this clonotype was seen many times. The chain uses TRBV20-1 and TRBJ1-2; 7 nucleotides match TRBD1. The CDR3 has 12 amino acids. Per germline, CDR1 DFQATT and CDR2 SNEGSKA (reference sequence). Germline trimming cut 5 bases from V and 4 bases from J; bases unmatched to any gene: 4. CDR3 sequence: CSAGTVAYGYTF. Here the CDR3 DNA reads TGCAGTGCTGGGACAGTGGCCTATGGCTACACCTTC.

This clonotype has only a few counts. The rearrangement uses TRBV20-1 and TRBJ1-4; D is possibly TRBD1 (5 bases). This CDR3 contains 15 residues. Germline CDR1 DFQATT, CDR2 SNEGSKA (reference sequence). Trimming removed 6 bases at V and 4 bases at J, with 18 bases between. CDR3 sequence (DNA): TGCAGTGCAACCGATGCCGGGACGGATAATGAAAAACTGTTTTTT. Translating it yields CSATDAGTDNEKLFF.

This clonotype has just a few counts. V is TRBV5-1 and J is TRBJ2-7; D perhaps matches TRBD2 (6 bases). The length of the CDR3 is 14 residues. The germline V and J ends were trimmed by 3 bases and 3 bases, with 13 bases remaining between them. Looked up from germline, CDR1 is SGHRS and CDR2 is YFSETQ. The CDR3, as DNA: TGCGCCAGCAGCTGGGAGGTCGGGAGCTACGAGCAGTACTTC. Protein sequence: CASSWEVGSYEQYF. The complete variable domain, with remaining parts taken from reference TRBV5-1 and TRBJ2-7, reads KAGVTQTPRYLIKTRGQQVTLSCSPISGHRSVSWYQQTPGQGLQFLFEYFSETQRNKGNFPGRFSGRQFSNSRSEMNVSTLELGDSALYLCASSWEVGSYEQYFGPGTRLTVT.

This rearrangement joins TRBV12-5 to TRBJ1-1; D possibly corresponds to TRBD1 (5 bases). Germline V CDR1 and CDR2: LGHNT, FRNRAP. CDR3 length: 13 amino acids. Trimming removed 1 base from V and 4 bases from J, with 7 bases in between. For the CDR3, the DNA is TGTGCTAGTGGTTTGGAAGACAGCACTGAAGCTTTCTTT. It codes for CASGLEDSTEAFF.

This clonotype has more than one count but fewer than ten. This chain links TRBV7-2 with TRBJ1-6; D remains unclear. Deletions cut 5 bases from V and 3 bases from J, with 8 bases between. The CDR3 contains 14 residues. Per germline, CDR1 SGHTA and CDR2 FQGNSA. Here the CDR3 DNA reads TGTGCCAGCAGCAAACTCTTCTATAATTCACCCCTCCACTTT. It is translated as CASSKLFYNSPLHF.

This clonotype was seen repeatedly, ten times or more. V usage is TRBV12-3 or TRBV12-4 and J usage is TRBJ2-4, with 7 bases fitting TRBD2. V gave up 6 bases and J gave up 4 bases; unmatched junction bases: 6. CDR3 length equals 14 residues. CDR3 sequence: CASSPLAAKNIQYF. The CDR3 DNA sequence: TGTGCCAGCAGCCCCCTAGCGGCTAAAAACATTCAGTACTTC.

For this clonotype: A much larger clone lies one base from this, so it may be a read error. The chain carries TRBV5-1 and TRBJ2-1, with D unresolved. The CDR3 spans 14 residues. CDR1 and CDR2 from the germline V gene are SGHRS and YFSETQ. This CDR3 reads CANSLSEGHNEQFF. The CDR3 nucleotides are TGCGCCAACAGCTTGTCTGAAGGCCACAATGAGCAGTTCTTC. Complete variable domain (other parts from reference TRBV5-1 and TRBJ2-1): KAGVTQTPRYLIKTRGQQVTLSCSPISGHRSVSWYQQTPGQGLQFLFEYFSETQRNKGNFPGRFSGRQFSNSRSEMNVSTLELGDSALYLCANSLSEGHNEQFFGPGTRLTVL.

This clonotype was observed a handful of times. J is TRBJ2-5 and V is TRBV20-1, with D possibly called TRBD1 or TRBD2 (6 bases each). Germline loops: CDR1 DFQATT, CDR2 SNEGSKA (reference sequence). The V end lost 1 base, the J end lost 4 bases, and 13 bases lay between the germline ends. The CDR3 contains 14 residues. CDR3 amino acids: CSARGGAESETQYF. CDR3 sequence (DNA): TGCAGTGCTAGAGGGGGGGCCGAGTCAGAGACCCAGTACTTC.